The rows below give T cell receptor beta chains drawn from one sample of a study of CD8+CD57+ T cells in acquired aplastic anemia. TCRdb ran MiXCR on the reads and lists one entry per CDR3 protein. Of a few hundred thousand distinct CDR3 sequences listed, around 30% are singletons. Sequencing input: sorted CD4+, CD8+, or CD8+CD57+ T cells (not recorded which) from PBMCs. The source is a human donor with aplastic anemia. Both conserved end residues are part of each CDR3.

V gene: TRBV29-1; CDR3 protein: CSVGQGLETQYF
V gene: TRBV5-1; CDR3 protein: CASSSRIQNNEQFF
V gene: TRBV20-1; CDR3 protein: CSARGLAADYEQYF
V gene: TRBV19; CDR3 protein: CASRVSGTGELFF
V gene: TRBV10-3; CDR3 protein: CAISEGAGGNTGELFF
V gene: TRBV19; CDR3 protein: CASSILLSMAYNEQFF
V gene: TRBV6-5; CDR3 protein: CASSYLRQDNEQFF
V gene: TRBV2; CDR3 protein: CASSDGQGFPQYF
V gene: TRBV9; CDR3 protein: CASSPRDGLHLANYGYTF
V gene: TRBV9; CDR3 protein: CASSVGGSLITEAFF
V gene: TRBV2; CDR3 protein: CASSGSGQPNTEAFF
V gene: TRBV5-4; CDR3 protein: CASSSDGYSNTIYF
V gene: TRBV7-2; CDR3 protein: CASSLEPTGTEAFF
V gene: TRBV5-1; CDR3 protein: CASSSTHGGLETQYF
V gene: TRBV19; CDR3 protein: CASSINRPAGEQFF
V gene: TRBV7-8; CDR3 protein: CASGMGKLFF
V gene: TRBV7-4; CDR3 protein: CASSLDGGTNTQYF
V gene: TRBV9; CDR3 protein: CASSVALSGRFSYNEQFF
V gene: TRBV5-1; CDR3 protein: CASSFRLGNTEAFF
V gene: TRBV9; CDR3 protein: CASSGPRGLPLHF
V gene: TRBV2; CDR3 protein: CASSGRSGANVLTF
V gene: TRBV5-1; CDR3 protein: CASSLEGLQSGDEQFF
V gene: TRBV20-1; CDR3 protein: CSDRGRKTEAFF
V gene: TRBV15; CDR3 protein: CATSQGVNQPQHF
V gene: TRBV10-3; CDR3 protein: CAISYSATTRQYF